This TCR beta chain was profiled in a study of blood T cell repertoires in COVID-19. Germline V gives CDR1 MDHEN, CDR2 SYDVKM. The CDR3 has 14 amino acids. V was pared by 2 bases and J by 3 bases, with 10 bases between. Original data processing: Using reference gene primer amplification, nucleated cell counts were estimated. Only in-frame clones appear in the TCRdb table, and some are missing; sequencing was by immunoSEQ multiplex PCR. Clonal size and the V and J genes are those of that table, whereas D and trimming came from the DNA. The sample lists about 200,000 clones, around 80% occurring once. The chain carries TRBV28 and TRBJ2-5; D possibly corresponds to TRBD2 (6 bases). The receptor's source is a woman aged 70-85 years with acute or convalescent COVID-19. Material for sequencing was peripheral blood. CDR3 coding DNA: TGTGCCAGCAGTTTAAGGACGGGAGAAGAGACCCAGTACTTC. Protein sequence: CASSLRTGEETQYF.